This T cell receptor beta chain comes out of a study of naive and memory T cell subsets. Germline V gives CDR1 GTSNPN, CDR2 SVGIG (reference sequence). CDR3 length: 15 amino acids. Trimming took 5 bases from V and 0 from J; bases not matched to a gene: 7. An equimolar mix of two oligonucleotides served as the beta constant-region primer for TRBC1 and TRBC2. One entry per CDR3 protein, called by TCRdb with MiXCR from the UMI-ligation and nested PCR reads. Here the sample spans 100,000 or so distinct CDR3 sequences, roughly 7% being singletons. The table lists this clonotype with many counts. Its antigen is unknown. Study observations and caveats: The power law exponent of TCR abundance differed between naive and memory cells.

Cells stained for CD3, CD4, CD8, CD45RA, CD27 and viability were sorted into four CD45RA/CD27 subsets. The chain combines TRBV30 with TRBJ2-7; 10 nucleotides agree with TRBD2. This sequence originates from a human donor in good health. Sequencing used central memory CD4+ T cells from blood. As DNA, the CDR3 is TGTGCCTGGGCCCTAGCGGGAGAGGGCTCCTACGAGCAGTACTTC. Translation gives CAWALAGEGSYEQYF.